These 15 T cell receptor beta chains share one sample of origin, sequenced in a study of blood T cells in healthy people across ages. Combining a sample-barcoded 5' primer with a J-beta primer mix, a second PCR ran for roughly 7 to 11 cycles. TCRdb re-called the 5' RACE reads through MiXCR, storing one row per CDR3 protein. This sample has 920,000 or so distinct CDR3 sequences, with more than 35% found just once. The sample consisted of blood. The origin of the receptors is a woman aged 60-75 years in good health.

This clonotype occurred many times. The chain is built from TRBV2 and TRBJ2-7, with D possibly being TRBD1 (6 bases). The CDR3 runs to 13 residues. CDR1 SNHLY and CDR2 FYNNEI come from the germline V gene. V lost 10 bases and J 4 bases, leaving 17 bases between the germline ends. CDR3 DNA sequence: TGTGCCATAGACAGGATGTTGAGTTACGAGCAGTACTTC. Translated, it gives CAIDRMLSYEQYF.

CDR3 DNA sequence: TGTGCCAGTTTTCTTGCGGGACGTGGCTACACCTTC. Protein product: CASFLAGRGYTF. The chain couples TRBV5-6 to TRBJ1-2; possibly TRBD1 for D (5 bases). Germline loops: CDR1 SGHDT, CDR2 YYEEEE. The ends were cut back, 8 bases at V and 7 bases at J, with 15 bases in the middle. This CDR3 has 12 residues.

The V gene is TRBV24-1, the J gene TRBJ2-7, with 7 positions matching TRBD1. After removal of 3 bases from V and 12 bases from J, the junction contained 16 bases not matched to a gene. Germline V lookup: CDR1 KGHDR, CDR2 SFDVKD. CDR3 length: 15 amino acids. CDR3 sequence: CATSDRRTGLETLYF. The CDR3 bases are TGTGCCACCAGTGATCGCCGGACAGGTCTGGAGACCCTGTACTTC.

This clonotype was detected only a few times. V usage is TRBV7-9 and J usage is TRBJ2-4, with 7 bases lining up with TRBD1. This CDR3 has 15 amino acids. The V gene end was trimmed by 0 bases and the J gene end by 4 bases; junction bases not matched to a gene: 3. Germline loops: CDR1 SEHNR, CDR2 FQNEAQ (reference sequence). DNA for the CDR3: TGTGCCAGCAGCTTAGCCGGGACAGAAAAAAACATTCAGTACTTC. Its translation is CASSLAGTEKNIQYF.

The J gene is TRBJ2-1, the V gene TRBV27; D might be TRBD2 (6 bases). Germline loops: CDR1 MNHEY, CDR2 SMNVEV (reference sequence). The CDR3 has 15 residues. The germline V and J ends were trimmed by 1 base and 7 bases, with 14 bases remaining between them. The CDR3 region is CASSLYSGLGNEQFF. CDR3 nucleotide sequence: TGTGCCAGCAGTTTATATAGCGGCCTTGGGAATGAGCAGTTCTTC.

The rearrangement links TRBV11-3 to TRBJ2-1; D tentatively fits TRBD1 or TRBD2 (6 bases each). The V end was cut by 1 base, the J end by 8 bases, with 12 bases between. This CDR3 contains 14 residues. Germline assignment: CDR1 SGHNT and CDR2 YENEEA. For the CDR3, the DNA is TGTGCCAGCAGCTTAGTCGGGGGCGAGGATGAGCAGTTCTTC. The encoded protein is CASSLVGGEDEQFF. Using reference TRBV11-3 and TRBJ2-1 for the parts outside the CDR3, the full variable domain is EAGVVQSPRYKIIEKKQPVAFWCNPISGHNTLYWYLQNLGQGPELLIRYENEEAVDDSQLPKDRFSAERLKGVDSTLKIQPAELGDSAVYLCASSLVGGEDEQFFGPGTRLTVL.

The gene calls are TRBV2 and TRBJ2-1; D not certain. The CDR3 is made up of 13 amino acids. Germline-derived CDR1 and CDR2 are SNHLY and FYNNEI. Trimming left V 4 bases short and J 4 bases short, with 8 bases between. The CDR3 region is CASSALRYNEQFF. The CDR3 bases are TGTGCCAGCAGTGCCCTTAGGTACAATGAGCAGTTCTTC.

The V and J genes are TRBV20-1 and TRBJ2-5, with 7 bases that match TRBD2. Germline V gene data show CDR1 as DFQATT and CDR2 as SNEGSKA (reference sequence). This CDR3 spans 12 amino acids. J lost 4 bases, V lost 4 bases, and 3 bases had no gene match. This chain's CDR3 is CSANAGVETQYF. In nucleotides, the CDR3 is TGCAGTGCTAATGCGGGAGTAGAGACCCAGTACTTC.

The CDR3 sequence: CSATQDGSYNSPLHF. The CDR3 DNA sequence: TGCAGTGCTACTCAAGACGGAAGCTATAATTCACCCCTCCACTTT. The V and J genes are TRBV20-1 and TRBJ1-6; no reliable D call. Germline lookup yields CDR1 DFQATT and CDR2 SNEGSKA (reference sequence). This CDR3 comprises 15 residues. V lost 4 bases to trimming and J lost 3 bases, with 13 bases between them.

This clonotype has only a few counts. V gene TRBV12-3 or TRBV12-4 combines with J gene TRBJ2-4, with D perhaps TRBD1 (6 bases). The V gene lost 1 base and the J gene lost 0 bases, with 10 bases spanning the gap. This CDR3 is built from 16 residues. The CDR3 nucleotides are TGTGCCAGCAGTTTAGTAGGGACACTAGCCAAAAACATTCAGTACTTC. Translating gives CASSLVGTLAKNIQYF.

There are a few counts of this clonotype. This chain connects TRBV30 to TRBJ2-5; D might be TRBD1 (6 bases). The assigned J gene may be wrong: the sequence end matches TRBJ2-7 better. This CDR3 is built from 12 residues. Per the germline V gene, CDR1 is GTSNPN and CDR2 is SVGIG (reference sequence). CDR3 loop: CAWTKGGYEQYF. The CDR3 nucleotides are TGTGCCTGGACCAAAGGGGGTTACGAGCAGTACTTC.

This clonotype has more than one count but fewer than ten. This chain joins TRBV27 and TRBJ1-6, with D maybe TRBD1 (6 bases). The CDR3 is 13 amino acids. Trimming left V 6 bases short and J 10 bases short, with 13 bases between. Germline loops: CDR1 MNHEY, CDR2 SMNVEV (reference sequence). This CDR3 reads CASRTGVLSPLHF. CDR3 bases: TGTGCCAGCAGGACAGGAGTTCTGTCACCCCTCCACTTT.

The V call is TRBV29-1, the J call TRBJ2-3, with D perhaps TRBD2 (7 bases). Trimming stripped 5 bases from V and 4 bases from J, with 19 bases between. The CDR3 is 15 residues long. CDR1 and CDR2 from the germline V gene are SQVTM and ANQGSEA. CDR3: CSVPGGRGVPDTQYF. The CDR3 DNA follows: TGCAGCGTTCCGGGGGGCAGGGGCGTCCCAGATACGCAGTATTTT.

The chain uses TRBV6-5 and TRBJ2-1; TRBD2 aligns across 9 bases. The CDR3 totals 18 residues. Germline values: CDR1 MNHEY, CDR2 SVGAGI. Germline trimming cut 4 bases from V and 7 bases from J; bases unmatched to any gene: 17. The CDR3 coding sequence is TGTGCCAGCAGTTCCCTTTTACGGGTTAGCGGGAGAAGAAATGAGCAGTTCTTC. This translates into CASSSLLRVSGRRNEQFF.

This chain joins TRBV12-3 or TRBV12-4 and TRBJ1-2; D gene ambiguous. The CDR3 totals 12 residues. V was trimmed by 10 bases and J by 7 bases, leaving 16 bases between them. For the CDR3, the DNA is TGTGCCACCCTTTCTTCGGATTCTGGCTACACCTTC. It translates to CATLSSDSGYTF.